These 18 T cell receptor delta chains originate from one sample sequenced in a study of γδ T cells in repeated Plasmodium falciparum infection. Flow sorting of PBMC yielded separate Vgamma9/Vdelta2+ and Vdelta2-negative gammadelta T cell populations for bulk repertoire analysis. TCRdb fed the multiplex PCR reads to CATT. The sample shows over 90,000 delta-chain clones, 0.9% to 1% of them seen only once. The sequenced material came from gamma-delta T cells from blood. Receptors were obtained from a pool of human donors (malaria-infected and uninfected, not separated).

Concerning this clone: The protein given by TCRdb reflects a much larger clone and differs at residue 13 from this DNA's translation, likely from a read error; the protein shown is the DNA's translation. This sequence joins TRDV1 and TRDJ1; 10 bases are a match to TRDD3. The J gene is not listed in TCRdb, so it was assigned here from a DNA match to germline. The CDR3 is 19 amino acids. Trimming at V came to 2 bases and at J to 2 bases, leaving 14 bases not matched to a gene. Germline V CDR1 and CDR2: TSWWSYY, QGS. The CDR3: CALGERMGDTHGRTDKLIF. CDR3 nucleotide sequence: TGTGCTCTTGGGGAAAGGATGGGGGATACCCACGGCAGGACCGATAAACTCATCTTT.

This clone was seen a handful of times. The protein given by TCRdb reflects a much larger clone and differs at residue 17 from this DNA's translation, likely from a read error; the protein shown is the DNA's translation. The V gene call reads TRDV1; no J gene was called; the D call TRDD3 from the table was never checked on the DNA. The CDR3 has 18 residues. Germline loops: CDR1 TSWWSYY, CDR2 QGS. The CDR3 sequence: CALGDLNWPHKYTDKLTF. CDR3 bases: TGTGCTCTTGGGGATCTTAACTGGCCTCACAAGTACACCGATAAACTCACCTTT.

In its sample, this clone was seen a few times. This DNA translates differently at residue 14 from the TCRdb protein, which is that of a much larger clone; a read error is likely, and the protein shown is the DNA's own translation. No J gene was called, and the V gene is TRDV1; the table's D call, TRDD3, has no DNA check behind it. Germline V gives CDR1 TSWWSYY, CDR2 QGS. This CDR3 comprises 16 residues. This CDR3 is CALGVLGYWGMAGPIF. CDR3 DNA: TGTGCTCTTGGGGTTTTAGGGTACTGGGGGATGGCAGGACCCATCTTT.

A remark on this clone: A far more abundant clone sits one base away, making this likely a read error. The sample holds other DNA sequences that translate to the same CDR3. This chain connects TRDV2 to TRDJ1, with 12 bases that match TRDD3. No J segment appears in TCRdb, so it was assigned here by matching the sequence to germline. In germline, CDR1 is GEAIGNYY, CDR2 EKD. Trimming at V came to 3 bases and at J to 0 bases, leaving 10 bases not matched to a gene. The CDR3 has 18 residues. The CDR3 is CACDRCVLGDTYTDKLIF. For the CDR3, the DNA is TGTGCCTGTGACCGCTGTGTACTGGGGGATACTTACACCGATAAACTCATCTTT.

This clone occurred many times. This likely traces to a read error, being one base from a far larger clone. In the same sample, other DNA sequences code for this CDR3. CDR3 nucleotide sequence: TGTGCCTGTGATACCGTCGGAAACACCGATAAACTCATCTTT. This translates into CACDTVGNTDKLIF. V is TRDV2 and J is TRDJ1; D call uncertain. The CDR3 consists of 14 residues. Trimming took 4 bases from V and 0 from J, leaving 11 bases between them. Germline CDR1 is GEAIGNYY and CDR2 is EKD.

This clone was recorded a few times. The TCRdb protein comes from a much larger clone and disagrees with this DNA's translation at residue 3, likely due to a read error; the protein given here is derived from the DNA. In DNA form, the CDR3 reads TGTGCTCCTCTGACCGCAACAAGGAGTTCGGCCGATAAACTCATCTTT. Encoded protein: CAPLTATRSSADKLIF. The chain joins TRDV1 to TRDJ1, with no clear D. TCRdb lists no J gene, so it was determined here by aligning the DNA to germline. Germline V lookup: CDR1 TSWWSYY, CDR2 QGS. The CDR3 covers 16 residues. Trimming took off 10 bases at V and 3 bases at J, with 24 bases between the two ends.

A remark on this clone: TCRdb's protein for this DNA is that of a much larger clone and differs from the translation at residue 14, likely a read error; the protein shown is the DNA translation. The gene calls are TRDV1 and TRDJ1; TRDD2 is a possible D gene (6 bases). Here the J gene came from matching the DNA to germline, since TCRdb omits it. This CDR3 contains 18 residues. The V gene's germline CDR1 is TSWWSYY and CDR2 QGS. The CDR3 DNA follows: TGTGCTCTTGGGGGAGGATATATTGGTGGGTCCTACACCAATAAACTCATCTTT. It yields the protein CALGGGYIGGSYTNKLIF.

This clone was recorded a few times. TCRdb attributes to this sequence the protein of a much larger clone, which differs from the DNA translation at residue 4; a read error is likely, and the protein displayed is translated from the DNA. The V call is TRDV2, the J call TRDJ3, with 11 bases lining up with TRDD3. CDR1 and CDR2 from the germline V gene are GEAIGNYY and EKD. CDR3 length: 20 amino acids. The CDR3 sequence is CACGTMGDTRSSWDTRQMFF. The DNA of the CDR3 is TGTGCCTGTGGCACCATGGGGGATACGCGAAGCTCCTGGGACACCCGACAGATGTTTTTC.

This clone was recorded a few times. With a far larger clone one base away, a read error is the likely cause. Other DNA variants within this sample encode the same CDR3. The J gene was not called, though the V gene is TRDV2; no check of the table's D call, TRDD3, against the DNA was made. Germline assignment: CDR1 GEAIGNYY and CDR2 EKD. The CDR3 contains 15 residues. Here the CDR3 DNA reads TGTGCCTGTGACCCTTTGGGGGGGTCAACCGATAAGCTCATCTTT. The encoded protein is CACDPLGGSTDKLIF.

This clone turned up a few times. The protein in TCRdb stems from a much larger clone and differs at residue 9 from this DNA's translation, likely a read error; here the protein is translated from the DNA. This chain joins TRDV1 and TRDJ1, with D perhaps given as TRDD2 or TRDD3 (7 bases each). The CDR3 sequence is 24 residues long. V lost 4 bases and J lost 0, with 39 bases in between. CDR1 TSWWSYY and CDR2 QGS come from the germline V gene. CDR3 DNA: TGTGCTCTTGGGGGGGGCCTTCCTTCTACTGGGCCTCGGGGGATCAGACCTTACACCGATAAACTCATCTTT. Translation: CALGGGLPSTGPRGIRPYTDKLIF.

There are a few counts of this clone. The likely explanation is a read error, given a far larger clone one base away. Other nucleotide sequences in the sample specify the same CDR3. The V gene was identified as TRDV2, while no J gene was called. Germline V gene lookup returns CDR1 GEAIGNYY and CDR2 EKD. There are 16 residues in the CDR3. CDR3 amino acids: CACDTMSRTYTDKLIF. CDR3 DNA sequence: TGTGCCTGTGACACCATGTCCAGAACATACACCGATAAACTCATCTTC.

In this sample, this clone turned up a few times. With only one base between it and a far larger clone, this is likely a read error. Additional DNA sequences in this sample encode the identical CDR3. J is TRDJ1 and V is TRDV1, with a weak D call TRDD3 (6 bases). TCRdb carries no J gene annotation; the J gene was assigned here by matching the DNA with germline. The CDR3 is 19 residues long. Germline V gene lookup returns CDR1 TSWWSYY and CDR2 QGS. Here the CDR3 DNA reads TGCGCTCTTGGGGCTTTCCTTTTGGGGGGACTACCGTACACCGATAAACTCATCTTT. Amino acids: CALGAFLLGGLPYTDKLIF.

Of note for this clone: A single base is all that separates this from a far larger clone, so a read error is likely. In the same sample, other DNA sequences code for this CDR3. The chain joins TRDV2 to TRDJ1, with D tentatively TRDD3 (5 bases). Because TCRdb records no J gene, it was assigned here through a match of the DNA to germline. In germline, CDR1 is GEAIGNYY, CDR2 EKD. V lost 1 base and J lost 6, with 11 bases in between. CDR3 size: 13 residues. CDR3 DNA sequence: TGTGCCTGTGACACTACTTACTGGAATAAACTCATCTTT. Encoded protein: CACDTTYWNKLIF.

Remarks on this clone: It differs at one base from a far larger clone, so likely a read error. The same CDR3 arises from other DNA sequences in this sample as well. CDR3 coding DNA: TGTGCTCTTGGGGAACCCTCTACGCGGGGGTACGCACCCGATAAACTCATCTTT. Protein: CALGEPSTRGYAPDKLIF. This chain links TRDV1 with TRDJ1; D is perhaps TRDD3 (5 bases). The J gene, not given by TCRdb, was assigned here from a germline match of the nucleotide sequence. The CDR3 is 18 amino acids. V gave up 1 base and J gave up 3 bases, with 21 bases separating them. Germline CDR1 and CDR2: TSWWSYY and QGS.

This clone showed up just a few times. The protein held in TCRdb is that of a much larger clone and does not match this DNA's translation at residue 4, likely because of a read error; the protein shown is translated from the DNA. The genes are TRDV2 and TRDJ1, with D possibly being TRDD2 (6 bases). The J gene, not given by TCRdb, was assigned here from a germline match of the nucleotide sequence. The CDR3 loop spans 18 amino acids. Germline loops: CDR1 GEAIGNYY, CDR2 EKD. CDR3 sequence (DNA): TGTGCCTGTGGCACCGGTCCACGGTTTCCTAAGGGCACCGATAAACTCATCTTT. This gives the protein CACGTGPRFPKGTDKLIF.

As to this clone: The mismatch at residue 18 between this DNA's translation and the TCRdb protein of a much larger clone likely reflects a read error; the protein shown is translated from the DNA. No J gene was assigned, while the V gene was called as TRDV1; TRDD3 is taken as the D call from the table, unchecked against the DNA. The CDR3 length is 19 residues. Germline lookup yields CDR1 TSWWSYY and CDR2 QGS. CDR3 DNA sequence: TGTGCTCTTGGGGAACACCCCTACTTGGGGATGGTTTACACCGATAAACTCACCTTT. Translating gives CALGEHPYLGMVYTDKLTF.

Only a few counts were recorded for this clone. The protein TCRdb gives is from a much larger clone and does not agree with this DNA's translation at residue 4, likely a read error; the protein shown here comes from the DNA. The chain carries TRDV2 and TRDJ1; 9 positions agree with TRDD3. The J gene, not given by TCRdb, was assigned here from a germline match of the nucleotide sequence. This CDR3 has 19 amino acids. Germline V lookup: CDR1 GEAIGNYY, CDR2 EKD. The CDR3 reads CACNTGTGGPPLYTDKLIF. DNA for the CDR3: TGTGCCTGTAACACGGGTACTGGGGGACCTCCTTTGTACACCGATAAACTCATCTTT.

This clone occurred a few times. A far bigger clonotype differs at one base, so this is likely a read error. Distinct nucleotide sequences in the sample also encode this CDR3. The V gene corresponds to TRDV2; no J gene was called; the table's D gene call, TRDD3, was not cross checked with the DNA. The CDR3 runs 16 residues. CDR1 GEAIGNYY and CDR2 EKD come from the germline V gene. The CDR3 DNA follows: TGTGCCTGTGACACCGTGGGGATGCTAGGCACCGATAAACTTATCTTT. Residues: CACDTVGMLGTDKLIF.